This T cell receptor beta chain was identified during a study of regulatory T cells in long-lasting Graves disease. Through Arm-PCR of CDR3 regions and iRepertoire HTBI primers, TCR beta libraries were built. TCRdb reprocessed the multiplex PCR reads with MiXCR, giving one entry per CDR3 protein. The sample shows approximately 250,000 distinct CDR3 sequences, about 17% of them seen only once. The ends lost 8 bases at V and 9 bases at J; junction bases unmatched: 4. The CDR3 spans 14 residues. Germline values: CDR1 LNHNV, CDR2 YYDKDF (reference sequence). Time point specified: newly diagnosed GD, antithyroid drugs for less than 3 months. Construction of the TCR library relied on RNA isolated from PBMCs.

The sequence was obtained from a female donor with Graves disease. Here the sequenced sample was peripheral blood mononuclear cells (PBMCs), taken at new diagnosis, from a patient treated with antithyroid drugs. The chain joins TRBV15 to TRBJ2-1; 16 positions match TRBD2. As DNA, the CDR3 is TGTGCCACCGCGGGACTAGCGGGAGGGGGTGAGCAGTTCTTC. Translating gives CATAGLAGGGEQFF.